Listed below are T cell receptor beta chains from one sample, sequenced in a study of graft-versus-host responses after intestinal transplantation. Profiling relied on immunoSEQ multiplex PCR, and the TCRdb table lists in-frame clones only, not all of them. The table includes about 9,600 clones, 75% to 90% detected once. This specimen was ileum tissue, taken around 760 days after intestinal transplantation. The source of these receptors is a human patient who received an intestinal transplant, so some T cells may come from the graft donor. Each CDR3 is given with its conserved first and last residue. D genes are given only for firm matches. Clone sizes are given selectively: once, few, many, or a class where the clone is expanded.

V	D	size	J	CDR3	DNA
TRBV27	-	-	TRBJ1-5	CASRITTGAIQPQHF	TGTGCCAGCAGAATAACAACAGGAGCTATCCAGCCCCAGCATTTT
TRBV18	TRBD1	-	TRBJ1-3	CASSAGQGGSGNTIYF	TGTGCCAGCTCAGCAGGACAGGGCGGGTCTGGAAACACCATATATTTT
TRBV7-9	TRBD2	-	TRBJ2-3	CASSLRLAVAADTQYF	TGTGCCAGCAGCTTACGACTAGCGGTAGCAGCAGATACGCAGTATTTT
TRBV5-4	-	-	TRBJ2-3	CASSFFLAVSTDTQYF	TGTGCCAGCAGCTTCTTTTTAGCGGTTAGCACAGATACGCAGTATTTT
TRBV4-1	-	-	TRBJ2-5	CASSQVPHARETQYF	TGCGCCAGCAGCCAAGTGCCACACGCCAGGGAGACCCAGTACTTC
TRBV5-6	-	-	TRBJ1-1	CASSTTVNTEAFF	TGTGCCAGCAGCACGACAGTGAACACTGAAGCTTTCTTT
TRBV5-6	TRBD2	-	TRBJ2-1	CASSLALAGSYNEQFF	TGTGCCAGCAGCTTGGCTCTAGCGGGCTCCTACAATGAGCAGTTCTTC
TRBV2	TRBD2	-	TRBJ2-5	CASKRLAVQETQYF	TGTGCCAGCAAAAGACTAGCAGTTCAAGAGACCCAGTACTTC
TRBV15	-	-	TRBJ2-5	CATSREGVLGGETQYF	TGTGCCACCAGCAGAGAAGGGGTGTTGGGGGGAGAGACCCAGTACTTC
TRBV6-1	-	-	TRBJ2-7	CATATRRAFDEQYF	TGTGCCACCGCGACTCGGCGGGCTTTCGACGAGCAGTACTTC
TRBV6-5	TRBD2	-	TRBJ2-1	CASRRLANNEQFF	TGTGCCAGCAGGCGACTAGCCAACAATGAGCAGTTCTTC
TRBV10-1	-	-	TRBJ1-1	CASKGPQGTEAFF	TGCGCCAGCAAGGGTCCCCAGGGCACTGAAGCTTTCTTT
TRBV7-7	TRBD1	-	TRBJ2-5	CASSRDRNQETQYF	TGTGCCAGCAGCCGGGACAGAAACCAAGAGACCCAGTACTTC
TRBV10-2	-	-	TRBJ1-5	CASSLQGFGQPQHF	TGCGCCAGCAGTCTTCAGGGGTTTGGACAGCCCCAGCATTTT
TRBV29-1	TRBD2	few	TRBJ2-7	CSGGGAGTSVGHEQYF	TGCAGCGGGGGTGGGGCGGGGACTAGCGTCGGCCACGAGCAGTACTTC
TRBV7-2	TRBD1	-	TRBJ2-5	CASSFRDRGGETQYF	TGTGCCAGCAGCTTCCGGGACAGGGGTGGAGAGACCCAGTACTTC
TRBV5-6	TRBD1	-	TRBJ2-1	CASSLRQGGYNEQFF	TGTGCCAGCAGCTTGAGACAGGGGGGGTACAATGAGCAGTTCTTC
TRBV4-2	-	-	TRBJ2-2	CASSQDKGANTGELFF	TGTGCCAGCAGCCAAGATAAGGGGGCGAACACCGGGGAGCTGTTTTTT
TRBV11-2	TRBD2	-	TRBJ2-4	CASSYGGESIQYF	TGTGCCAGCAGTTATGGGGGGGAATCCATTCAGTACTTC
TRBV7-9	-	-	TRBJ1-2	CASSFGAGYGYTF	TGTGCCAGCAGCTTTGGGGCGGGCTATGGCTACACCTTC
TRBV5-3	-	-	TRBJ1-2	CASSLDLDYGYTF	TGTGCCAGCAGCTTGGACCTCGACTATGGCTACACCTTC
TRBV5-6	TRBD1	-	TRBJ1-1	CASSLDGQGIYTEAFF	TGTGCCAGCAGCTTGGATGGACAGGGAATATACACTGAAGCTTTCTTT
TRBV5-1	TRBD1	-	TRBJ1-1	CASSRGTVQNGAEAFF	TGCGCCAGCAGCCGCGGGACAGTCCAAAATGGCGCTGAAGCTTTCTTT
TRBV7-2	-	-	TRBJ1-2	CASSPGSTNYGYTF	TGTGCCAGCAGCCCAGGATCTACTAACTATGGCTACACCTTC
TRBV15	-	-	TRBJ2-1	CATSRGRDSSLF	TGTGCCACCAGCAGAGGCCGGGACTCTAGCCTCTTC
TRBV19	-	once	TRBJ2-3	CASSDFFTDTQYF	TGTGCCAGTAGTGACTTCTTCACAGATACGCAGTATTTT
TRBV5-5	-	-	TRBJ1-3	CASSLSPGNTIYF	TGTGCCAGCAGCTTGTCCCCTGGAAACACCATATATTTT
TRBV18	TRBD1	few	TRBJ1-4	CASSPQTGVAPATNEKLFF	TGTGCCAGCTCACCACAGACAGGGGTGGCTCCTGCAACTAATGAAAAACTGTTTTTT
TRBV6-5	TRBD2	-	TRBJ2-7	CASSLTSVGGYEQYF	TGTGCCAGCAGCCTTACTAGCGTGGGGGGCTACGAGCAGTACTTC
TRBV7-3	TRBD2	-	TRBJ2-7	CASSFVIAGGGPYEQYF	TGTGCCAGCAGCTTTGTAATAGCGGGAGGGGGTCCCTACGAGCAGTACTTC
TRBV21-1	-	-	TRBJ1-2	CASSDKTYGYTF	TGTGCCAGCAGTGACAAGACCTATGGCTACACCTTC
TRBV9	TRBD2	-	TRBJ2-5	CASTERGLGEQYF	TGTGCCAGCACCGAGCGGGGGCTCGGGGAGCAGTACTTC
TRBV29-1	TRBD1	-	TRBJ2-7	CSVDVGGYYEQYF	TGCAGCGTTGATGTAGGGGGCTACTACGAGCAGTACTTC
TRBV20-1	-	once	TRBJ2-3	CSASLWDTQYF	TGCAGTGCTAGTCTGTGGGATACGCAGTATTTT
TRBV7-6	TRBD1	-	TRBJ1-1	CASSLPGTEDWNTEAFF	TGTGCCAGCAGCTTACCCGGGACAGAAGATTGGAACACTGAAGCTTTCTTT
TRBV5-1	TRBD2	-	TRBJ2-3	CASSPRSGGGTDTQYF	TGCGCCAGCAGCCCAAGGAGCGGGGGGGGCACAGATACGCAGTATTTT
TRBV4-1	TRBD2	-	TRBJ2-3	CASSRLAGYTDTQYF	TGCGCCAGCAGCCGGTTAGCGGGATACACAGATACGCAGTATTTT
TRBV19	TRBD1	-	TRBJ2-7	CASSSYRGDYEQYF	TGTGCCAGTAGTAGTTACAGGGGAGACTACGAGCAGTACTTC
TRBV6-1	-	-	TRBJ1-1	CASSIQGNTEAFF	TGTGCCAGCAGTATACAGGGAAACACTGAAGCTTTCTTT
TRBV13	TRBD1	-	TRBJ2-5	CASSLTGYAETQYF	TGTGCCAGCAGCTTGACAGGGTATGCAGAGACCCAGTACTTC
TRBV6-4	TRBD1	-	TRBJ2-1	CASSDSDRGEQFF	TGTGCCAGCAGTGACTCGGACAGGGGTGAGCAGTTCTTC
TRBV27	-	-	TRBJ1-5	CASSLYSGNSNQPQHF	TGTGCCAGCAGTTTATATTCTGGAAATAGCAATCAGCCCCAGCATTTT
TRBV6-6	TRBD2	few	TRBJ2-2	CASSPQSGGPVELFF	TGTGCCAGCAGCCCACAAAGCGGGGGGCCAGTGGAGCTGTTTTTT
TRBV14	-	-	TRBJ2-7	CASSQEDYRGLSYEQYF	TGTGCCAGCAGCCAAGAGGACTATAGGGGGCTTTCCTACGAGCAGTACTTC
TRBV19	-	-	TRBJ1-1	CATRLGNTEAFF	TGTGCCACTAGGCTGGGGAACACTGAAGCTTTCTTT
TRBV27	TRBD1	once	TRBJ1-3	CASSLWGTESSGNTIYF	TGTGCCAGCAGTTTATGGGGGACAGAGAGCTCTGGAAACACCATATATTTT
TRBV10-1	-	-	TRBJ2-1	CASSRGGNNEQFF	TGCGCCAGCAGTCGAGGGGGGAACAATGAGCAGTTCTTC
TRBV29-1	-	-	TRBJ1-1	CSVGRMVGPEAFF	TGCAGCGTTGGGAGAATGGTGGGCCCGGAAGCTTTCTTT
TRBV18	-	-	TRBJ2-2	CASSLADISNTGELFF	TGTGCCAGCTCACTCGCGGACATTTCGAACACCGGGGAGCTGTTTTTT
TRBV10-1	-	-	TRBJ1-5	CASRGAFQPQHF	TGCGCCAGCAGAGGGGCCTTTCAGCCCCAGCATTTT
TRBV27	-	-	TRBJ2-1	CASSFPRSPHEQFF	TGTGCCAGCAGTTTCCCGCGATCCCCCCATGAGCAGTTCTTC
TRBV2	-	-	TRBJ1-5	CASKVDSHGPQHF	TGTGCCAGCAAGGTGGACAGCCATGGGCCCCAGCATTTT
TRBV5-1	TRBD2	-	TRBJ2-2	CASSSTLAGGTGELFF	TGCGCCAGCAGCTCAACACTAGCGGGGGGCACCGGGGAGCTGTTTTTT
TRBV7-9	TRBD2	-	TRBJ2-3	CASSLTGGGGADTQYF	TGTGCCAGCAGCTTAACTGGTGGCGGGGGGGCAGATACGCAGTATTTT
TRBV1	-	-	TRBJ1-1	CTSSQGAVPIPVTEAFF	TGCACCAGCAGCCAAGGGGCGGTGCCAATCCCGGTCACTGAAGCTTTCTTT